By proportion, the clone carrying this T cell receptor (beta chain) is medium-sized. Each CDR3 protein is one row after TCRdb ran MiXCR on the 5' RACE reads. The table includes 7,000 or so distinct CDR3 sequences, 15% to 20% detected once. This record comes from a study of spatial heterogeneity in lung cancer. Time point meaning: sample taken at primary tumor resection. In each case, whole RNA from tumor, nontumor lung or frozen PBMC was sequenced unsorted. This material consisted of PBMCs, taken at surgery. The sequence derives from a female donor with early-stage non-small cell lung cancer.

CDR3 sequence (DNA): TGCAGCGTTGCTACGACTGAGACTAGCGGGGTTTATCATTTCGCCTACAATGAGCAGTTCTTC. Translating it yields CSVATTETSGVYHFAYNEQFF. The gene calls are TRBV29-1 and TRBJ2-1, with TRBD2 matching over 11 bases. Germline-derived CDR1 and CDR2 are SQVTM and ANQGSEA. Trimming took 4 bases from V and 2 from J; bases not matched to a gene: 22. The CDR3 loop spans 21 amino acids.